The source of this T cell receptor beta chain is a study of T cells expressing NK-cell markers. The wider study: Sorted CD3+CD56+NKG2C+, CD3+CD56+NKG2C- and CD3+CD56-NKG2C+ T cells provided the TCR beta repertoires.

TCRdb reprocessed the 5' RACE reads; each CDR3 protein has one entry and no DNA is given. The sample has about 550,000 distinct CDR3 sequences; the top ten hold roughly 3.6%. CDR3 length: 15 amino acids. The germline gives CDR1 SGHRS, CDR2 YFSETQ. Study-level results: In four donors, dominant clonotypes made up about 25-65% of CD3+CD56-NKG2C+ cells.

A word on this clonotype: Antigen specificity is unknown.

The clonotype originates from a man between 18 and 29 years old in good health. Sequencing input: blood T cells: a sorted CD56 or NKG2C T cell subset, CD4+ or CD8+ T cells, or bulk PBMC T cells (not recorded which). V and J are TRBV5-1 and TRBJ2-7; the D call from TCRdb, TRBD2, cannot be confirmed without DNA. The CDR3 here is CASSLVGGGAYEQYF.